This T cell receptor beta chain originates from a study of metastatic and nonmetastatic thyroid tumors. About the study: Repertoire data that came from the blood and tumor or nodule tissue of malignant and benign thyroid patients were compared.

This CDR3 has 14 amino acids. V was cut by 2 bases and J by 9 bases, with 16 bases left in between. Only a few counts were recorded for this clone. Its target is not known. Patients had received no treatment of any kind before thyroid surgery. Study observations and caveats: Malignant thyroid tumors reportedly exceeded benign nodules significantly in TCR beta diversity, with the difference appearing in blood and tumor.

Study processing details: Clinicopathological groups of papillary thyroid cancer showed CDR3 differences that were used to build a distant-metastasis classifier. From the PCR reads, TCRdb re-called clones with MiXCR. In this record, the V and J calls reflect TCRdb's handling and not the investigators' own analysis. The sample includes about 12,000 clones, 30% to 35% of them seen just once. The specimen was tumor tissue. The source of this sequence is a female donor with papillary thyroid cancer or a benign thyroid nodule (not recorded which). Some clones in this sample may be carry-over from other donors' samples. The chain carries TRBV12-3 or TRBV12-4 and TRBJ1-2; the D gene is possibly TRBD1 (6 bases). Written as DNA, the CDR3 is TGTGCCAGCAGTTTATGGGGGGGCAGGGCCAGCTACACCTTC. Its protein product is CASSLWGGRASYTF.